Shown below are 25 T cell receptor beta chains from a single sample sequenced in a study of T cell changes during pregnancy in multiple sclerosis. The assay was immunoSEQ multiplex PCR, and TCRdb's table has in-frame clones only and misses some. The profile covers about 41,000 clones, with 85% to 95% appearing a single time and 7% taken by the ten largest. The sequencing used CD8+ T cells from peripheral blood mononuclear cells, collected in the third trimester of pregnancy. The receptors stem from a female donor with multiple sclerosis, enrolled in a pregnancy study.

The genes are TRBV7-9 and TRBJ1-1; the match to TRBD1 covers 10 bases. CDR1 is SEHNR and CDR2 is FQNEAQ in the germline V gene (reference sequence). The V and J ends lost 6 bases and 1 base, in that order; junction bases with no gene match: 5. CDR3 length: 15 residues. The chain's CDR3 is CASSSRDRGNTEAFF. CDR3 sequence (DNA): TGTGCCAGCAGTTCACGGGACAGGGGGAACACTGAAGCTTTCTTT.

This chain uses TRBV9 with TRBJ1-3; 8 nucleotides line up with TRBD1. The CDR3 length is 17 residues. CDR1 SGDLS and CDR2 YYNGEE come from the germline V gene. V was pared by 0 bases and J by 2 bases, with 7 bases of the junction left unmatched. This CDR3 reads CASSVEGTGPTGNTIYF. CDR3 sequence (DNA): TGTGCCAGCAGCGTAGAAGGGACAGGACCGACTGGAAACACCATATATTTT.

The V gene is TRBV7-2, the J gene TRBJ1-1; 9 bases are a match to TRBD1. The CDR3 consists of 18 residues. CDR1 is SGHTA and CDR2 is FQGNSA in the germline V gene. Trimming cost V 5 bases and J 0 bases; bases outside gene matches: 13. For the CDR3, the DNA is TGTGCCAGCAGCCCCACGGGACAGGGTAGGAGGGTGAACACTGAAGCTTTCTTT. Amino acid sequence: CASSPTGQGRRVNTEAFF. Together with reference TRBV7-2 and TRBJ1-1, the CDR3 gives the full variable domain: GAGVSQSPSNKVTEKGKDVELRCDPISGHTALYWYRQSLGQGLEFLIYFQGNSAPDKSGLPSDRFSAERTGGSVSTLTIQRTQQEDSAVYLCASSPTGQGRRVNTEAFFGQGTRLTVV.

This sequence joins TRBV2 and TRBJ2-7, with D uncertain. The CDR3 loop spans 12 amino acids. The V gene's germline CDR1 is SNHLY and CDR2 FYNNEI. Trimming left V 3 bases short and J 5 bases short, with 8 bases between. The chain's CDR3 is CASSDAFNEQYF. The CDR3 bases are TGTGCCAGCAGTGATGCGTTCAACGAGCAGTACTTC.

The rearrangement joins TRBV13 to TRBJ1-1, with TRBD1 matching 7 bases. J gave up 7 bases and V 0 bases, and 5 bases lay outside the gene matches. CDR3 length: 14 amino acids. Germline loops: CDR1 PRHDT, CDR2 FYEKMQ (reference sequence). The CDR3 loop reads CASSLGDRSREAFF. The CDR3 nucleotides are TGTGCCAGCAGCTTAGGGGACAGGAGCCGTGAAGCTTTCTTT.

The CDR3 spells CASSFSQGNEQFF. In DNA form, the CDR3 reads TGTGCCAGCAGCTTCTCCCAGGGAAATGAGCAGTTCTTC. V is TRBV11-2 and J is TRBJ2-1; tentatively, D is TRBD1 (5 bases). The CDR3 is 13 residues long. Germline V CDR1 and CDR2: SGHAT, FQNNGV. V lost 3 bases, J lost 7 bases, and 10 bases lay in between.

The CDR3 sequence is CASGYGQGNQPQHF. In DNA, the CDR3 is TGTGCCAGCGGATACGGACAGGGAAATCAGCCCCAGCATTTT. The chain uses TRBV5-6 and TRBJ1-5, with TRBD1 matching 8 bases. This CDR3 has 14 amino acids. The junction had 7 bases not matched to a gene; V was cut back by 7 bases and J by 4 bases. CDR1 is SGHDT, CDR2 YYEEEE, per germline.

The chain links TRBV4-2 to TRBJ2-7; 13 bases fit TRBD2. The CDR3 is made up of 15 amino acids. The trim removed 5 bases at V and 7 bases at J, leaving 8 bases unmatched. CDR1 is LGHNA, CDR2 YNFKEQ, per germline. The CDR3 loop is CASSIGTSGNIEQYF. For the CDR3, the DNA is TGTGCCAGCAGCATCGGGACTAGCGGGAACATTGAGCAGTACTTC.

The chain joins TRBV4-3 to TRBJ1-5, with 8 bases that match TRBD1. V lost 3 bases and J lost 3; bases outside the gene matches: 4. The CDR3 length is 15 residues. CDR1 is LGHNA, CDR2 YSLEER, per germline. The CDR3: CASSQETGVNQPQHF. The DNA for the CDR3 is TGCGCCAGCAGCCAGGAGACAGGGGTCAATCAGCCCCAGCATTTT.

The chain couples TRBV9 to TRBJ2-1, with 9 positions matching TRBD2. The CDR3 consists of 15 residues. From germline, CDR1 is SGDLS and CDR2 YYNGEE. V shed 2 bases, J shed 7 bases, and the junction held 7 bases outside the gene matches. CDR3 DNA sequence: TGTGCCAGCAGCGTGGAGACTAGCGGAACGAATGAGCAGTTCTTC. It specifies CASSVETSGTNEQFF.

The chain joins TRBV7-3 to TRBJ2-5, with 8 bases matching TRBD2. The CDR3 loop spans 15 amino acids. After removal of 5 bases from V and 2 bases from J, the junction contained 7 bases not matched to a gene. Germline V lookup: CDR1 SGHTA, CDR2 FQGTGA. CDR3 DNA: TGTGCCAGCAGCAAAGCGGGAGCCGAACAAGAGACCCAGTACTTC. This codes for CASSKAGAEQETQYF.

The V call is TRBV5-1, the J call TRBJ2-7, with 7 bases fitting TRBD2. The V segment lost 0 bases and the J segment 5 bases; nucleotides outside the gene matches: 2. This CDR3 is built from 13 residues. Germline CDR1 SGHRS, CDR2 YFSETQ. CDR3 loop: CASSLGLADEQYF. CDR3 DNA: TGCGCCAGCAGCTTGGGACTAGCTGACGAGCAGTACTTC.

V and J are TRBV19 and TRBJ2-3; 10 nucleotides align to TRBD2. J was trimmed by 6 bases and V by 2 bases; bases with no gene match: 5. The CDR3 runs to 15 residues. Germline V gene sequence: CDR1 LNHDA, CDR2 SQIVND (reference sequence). CDR3 nucleotides: TGTGCCAGTAGTATACTAGCGGGAGAAGTGGATACGCAGTATTTT. Amino acid sequence: CASSILAGEVDTQYF.

V and J are TRBV2 and TRBJ2-1, with 10 nucleotides matching TRBD1. From germline, CDR1 is SNHLY and CDR2 FYNNEI. V lost 7 bases, J lost 2 bases, and 5 bases stayed unmatched. The CDR3 is 15 residues long. The CDR3 DNA follows: TGTGCCAGCATCTTGGGGACAGGGGCCTACAATGAGCAGTTCTTC. As protein: CASILGTGAYNEQFF.

J is TRBJ2-7 and V is TRBV5-6, with 12 bases fitting TRBD1. The CDR3 is 15 residues long. The germline CDR1 and CDR2 sequences are SGHDT and YYEEEE. V shed 5 bases, J shed 3 bases, and the junction held 6 bases outside the gene matches. The CDR3 region is CASSSGTGGVYEQYF. CDR3 coding DNA: TGTGCCAGCAGTTCCGGGACAGGGGGCGTCTACGAGCAGTACTTC. Using reference TRBV5-6 and TRBJ2-7 for the parts outside the CDR3, the full variable domain is DAGVTQSPTHLIKTRGQQVTLRCSPKSGHDTVSWYQQALGQGPQFIFQYYEEEERQRGNFPDRFSGHQFPNYSSELNVNALLLGDSALYLCASSSGTGGVYEQYFGPGTRLTVT.

This chain joins TRBV6-5 and TRBJ2-1; 12 positions agree with TRBD2. CDR3 size: 15 residues. The germline V gene has CDR1 MNHEY and CDR2 SVGAGI. The V and J ends lost 6 bases and 7 bases, in that order; junction bases with no gene match: 7. The CDR3 sequence is CASSQTSGRINEQFF. The DNA for the CDR3 is TGTGCCAGCAGCCAAACTAGCGGGAGGATTAATGAGCAGTTCTTC.

The CDR3 DNA reads as TGTGCCAGCAGTTTCACAGGGGAGAGCTATGGCTACACCTTC. Protein: CASSFTGESYGYTF. The rearrangement links TRBV28 to TRBJ1-2; 7 nucleotides agree with TRBD1. Germline V CDR1 and CDR2: MDHEN, SYDVKM. The CDR3 loop spans 14 amino acids. The V gene end was trimmed by 3 bases and the J gene end by 4 bases; junction bases not matched to a gene: 5.

The chain is built from TRBV11-2 and TRBJ2-5; 9 bases are a match to TRBD2. With 5 bases clipped from V and 5 bases from J, the junction kept 9 bases outside the gene matches. The CDR3 has 15 residues. Germline loops: CDR1 SGHAT, CDR2 FQNNGV. The CDR3 sequence: CASSLGTSSGETQYF. CDR3 DNA: TGTGCCAGCAGCCTCGGGACTAGCAGCGGGGAGACCCAGTACTTC.

This clone has more than one count but fewer than ten. DNA of the CDR3: TGTGCCAGCAGGGACCCAGACAGGATAAATTCACCCCTCCACTTT. It yields the protein CASRDPDRINSPLHF. The chain employs TRBV6-1 and TRBJ1-6, with TRBD1 as a possible D gene (6 bases). Trimming pared 6 bases from V and 7 bases from J, leaving 16 bases between. This CDR3 contains 15 residues. Germline V CDR1 and CDR2: MNHNS, SASEGT.

The genes are TRBV6-6 and TRBJ1-1; D is ambiguous. The ends were cut back, 8 bases at V and 2 bases at J, with 12 bases in the middle. The CDR3 length is 13 residues. Germline lookup yields CDR1 MNHNY and CDR2 SVGAGI (reference sequence). CDR3 in amino acids: CASYNLPNTEAFF. DNA of the CDR3: TGTGCCAGCTACAATTTACCAAACACTGAAGCTTTCTTT.

The V and J genes are TRBV29-1 and TRBJ1-1; D is ambiguous. The CDR3 is 11 residues long. Trimming cost V 7 bases and J 10 bases, with 16 bases left between them. Germline V lookup: CDR1 SQVTM, CDR2 ANQGSEA. This CDR3 is CSAEGEGGAFF. DNA of the CDR3: TGCAGCGCCGAGGGCGAGGGAGGAGCTTTCTTT.

Here the CDR3 reads CASVTGPYEQYF. In DNA, the CDR3 is TGTGCCAGCGTTACAGGGCCCTACGAGCAGTACTTC. This chain connects TRBV2 to TRBJ2-7; D is possibly TRBD1 (6 bases). Trimming left V 8 bases short and J 2 bases short, with 10 bases between. The CDR3 is made up of 12 amino acids. From germline, CDR1 is SNHLY and CDR2 FYNNEI.

J is TRBJ2-1 and V is TRBV6-6; TRBD1 matches 11 bases. Germline V lookup: CDR1 MNHNY, CDR2 SVGAGI (reference sequence). This CDR3 has 14 amino acids. J was trimmed by 9 bases and V by 8 bases; bases with no gene match: 9. The CDR3 spells CASRPGQGAFEQFF. The DNA for the CDR3 is TGTGCCAGCCGGCCCGGACAGGGGGCTTTTGAGCAGTTCTTC.

This clone was found once. J is TRBJ2-1 and V is TRBV27; the match to TRBD2 covers 13 bases. Germline V lookup: CDR1 MNHEY, CDR2 SMNVEV (reference sequence). Germline trimming cut 6 bases from V and 7 bases from J; bases unmatched to any gene: 9. The CDR3 totals 16 residues. The CDR3 DNA follows: TGTGCCAGCAGCCGACCGGGACTAGCGGGAAAAAATGAGCAGTTCTTC. Translation gives CASSRPGLAGKNEQFF.

The chain uses TRBV6-5 and TRBJ2-1, with D possibly TRBD2 on 5 matching bases. Germline-derived CDR1 and CDR2 are MNHEY and SVGAGI. Trimming removed 2 bases at V and 7 bases at J, with 12 bases between. CDR3 size: 14 residues. This chain's CDR3 is CASSYTGSLNEQFF. The CDR3 DNA reads TGTGCCAGCAGTTACACGGGAAGCCTAAATGAGCAGTTCTTC.